This T cell receptor beta chain was sequenced during a study of cytomegalovirus exposure and HLA in healthy donors. An approximately 120-subject validation cohort, separate from the roughly 700-subject first cohort, supplied the donors. The CDR3 is 15 amino acids. The germline V and J ends were trimmed by 1 base and 3 bases, with 9 bases remaining between them. The germline CDR1 and CDR2 sequences are SEHNR and FQNEAQ (reference sequence). In this sample, this clone turned up once. The assay was immunoSEQ multiplex PCR, and TCRdb's table has in-frame clones only and misses some. The sample lists roughly 150,000 clones; 84% were seen once.

The sequence was collected from a man aged 25 to 40 in good health and CMV-seropositive. Sequencing was performed on PBMCs. This sequence joins TRBV7-9 and TRBJ2-2; D possibly corresponds to TRBD2 (5 bases). The CDR3 reads CASSLGGLHTGELFF. The CDR3 coding sequence is TGTGCCAGCAGCTTAGGAGGACTTCACACCGGGGAGCTGTTTTTT.